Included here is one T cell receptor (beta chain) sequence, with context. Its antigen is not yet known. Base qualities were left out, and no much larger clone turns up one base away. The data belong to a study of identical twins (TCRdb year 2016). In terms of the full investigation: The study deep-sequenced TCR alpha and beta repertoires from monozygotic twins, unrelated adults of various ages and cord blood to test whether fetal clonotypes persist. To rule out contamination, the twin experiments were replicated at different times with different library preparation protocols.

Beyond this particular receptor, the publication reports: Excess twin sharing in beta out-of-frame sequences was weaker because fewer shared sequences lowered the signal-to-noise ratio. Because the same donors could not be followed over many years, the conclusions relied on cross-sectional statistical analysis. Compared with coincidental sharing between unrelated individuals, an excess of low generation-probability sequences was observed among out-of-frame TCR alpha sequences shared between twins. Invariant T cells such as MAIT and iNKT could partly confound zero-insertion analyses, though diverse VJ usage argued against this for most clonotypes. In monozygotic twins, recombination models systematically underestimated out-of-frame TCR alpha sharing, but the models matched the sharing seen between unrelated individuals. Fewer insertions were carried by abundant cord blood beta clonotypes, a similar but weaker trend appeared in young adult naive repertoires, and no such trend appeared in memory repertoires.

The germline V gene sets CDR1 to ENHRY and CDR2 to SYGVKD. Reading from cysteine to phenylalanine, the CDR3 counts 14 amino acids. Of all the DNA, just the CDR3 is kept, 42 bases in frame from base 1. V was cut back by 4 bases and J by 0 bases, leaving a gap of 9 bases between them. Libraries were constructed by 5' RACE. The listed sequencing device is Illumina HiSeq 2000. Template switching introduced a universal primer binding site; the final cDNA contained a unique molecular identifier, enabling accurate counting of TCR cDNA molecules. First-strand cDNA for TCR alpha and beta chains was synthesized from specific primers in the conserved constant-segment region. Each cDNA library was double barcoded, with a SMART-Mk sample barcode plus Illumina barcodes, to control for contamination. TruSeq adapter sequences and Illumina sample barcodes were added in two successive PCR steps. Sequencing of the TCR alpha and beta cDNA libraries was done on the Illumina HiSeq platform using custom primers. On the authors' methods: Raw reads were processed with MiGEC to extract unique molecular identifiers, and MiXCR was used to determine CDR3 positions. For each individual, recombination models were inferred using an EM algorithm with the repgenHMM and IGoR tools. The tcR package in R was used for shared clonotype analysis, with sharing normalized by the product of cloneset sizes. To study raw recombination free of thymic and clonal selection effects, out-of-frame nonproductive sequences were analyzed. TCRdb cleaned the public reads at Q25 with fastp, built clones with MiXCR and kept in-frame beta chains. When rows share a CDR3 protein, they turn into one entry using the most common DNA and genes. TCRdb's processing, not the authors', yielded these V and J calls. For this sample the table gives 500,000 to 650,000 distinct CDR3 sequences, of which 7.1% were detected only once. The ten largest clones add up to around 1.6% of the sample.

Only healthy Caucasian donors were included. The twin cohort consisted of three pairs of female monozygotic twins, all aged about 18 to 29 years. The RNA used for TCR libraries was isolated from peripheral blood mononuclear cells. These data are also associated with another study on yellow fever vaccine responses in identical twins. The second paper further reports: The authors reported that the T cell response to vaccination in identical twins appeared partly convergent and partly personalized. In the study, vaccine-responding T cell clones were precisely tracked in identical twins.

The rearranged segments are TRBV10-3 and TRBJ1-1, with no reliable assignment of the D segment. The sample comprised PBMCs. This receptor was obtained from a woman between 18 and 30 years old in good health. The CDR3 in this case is CAISAPSLNTEAFF. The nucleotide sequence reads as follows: TGTGCCATCAGTGCCCCCAGCCTGAACACTGAAGCTTTCTTT.